This T cell receptor (beta chain) was retrieved from a study of human T cells and chemical hapten exposure. Study in general: Chiefly female patients presented with alopecia areata, totalis or universalis. Study findings and constraints: Expanded TCRs showed more large CDR3 clusters than pre-sensitization or healthy control sets.

Germline V gives CDR1 MNHEY, CDR2 SMNVEV (reference sequence). Trimming stripped 2 bases from V and 4 bases from J, with 5 bases between. The CDR3 contains 12 residues. TCRdb called the RACE reads again in MiXCR, with one record for every CDR3 protein. The profile shows around 200,000 distinct CDR3 sequences, 20% to 25% of them singletons. This clonotype was recorded many times. Antigen unknown. The time point was: patch test 3, about 24 weeks after DPC sensitization. As for treatment: therapeutic diphenylcyclopropenone sensitization with weekly scalp DPC. Donation of samples came from alopecia patients who were 18 to 70 years old and suitable for DPC.

The sequenced sample was whole blood, obtained in connection with sensitization to the hapten diphenylcyclopropenone (DPC). The source of this sequence is a woman in her forties with alopecia areata. Some clones in this sample may be carry-over from other donors' samples. The genes are TRBV27 and TRBJ1-1, with unresolved D. The CDR3 sequence: CASSLLSTEAFF. The CDR3 bases are TGTGCCAGCAGTTTACTTAGCACTGAAGCTTTCTTT.